The source of this T cell receptor (beta chain) is a study of blood T cell repertoires in COVID-19. Study as a whole: The United States, Italy and Spain provided the acute and convalescent COVID-19 samples. PBMCs, B-cell-depleted T cells, or T cells were the source of the cDNA or gDNA that made up the material.

In the original processing: Researchers report that nucleated cell counts were estimated from reference gene primer amplification. The assay was immunoSEQ multiplex PCR, and TCRdb's table has in-frame clones only and misses some. The DNA was the basis for D and trimming; V, J and clone size are from that table. The repertoire holds roughly 350,000 clones, with roughly 88% as singletons. This clonotype originated in a woman aged 50 to 60 with active or convalescent COVID-19. The sample was peripheral blood.

This chain's CDR3 is CASRGGGTGELFF. For the CDR3, the DNA is TGTGCCAGCAGGGGAGGAGGAACCGGGGAGCTGTTTTTT. V is TRBV6-5 and J is TRBJ2-2, with D possibly TRBD2 on 6 matching bases. The CDR3 length is 13 residues. CDR1 is MNHEY, CDR2 SVGAGI, per germline. V lost 6 bases, J lost 5 bases, and 10 bases lay in between.